The next 9 T cell receptor beta chains were all read from a single sample in a study of T cell responses to AZD1222 COVID-19 vaccine. Libraries were prepared by immunoSEQ multiplex PCR; TCRdb keeps only in-frame clonotypes and omits some of them. The sample records 150,000 or so clones, 90% being singletons. The specimen was peripheral blood, collected on day 0 of AZD1222 vaccination. These receptors were taken from an adult in good health.

This rearrangement joins TRBV28 to TRBJ2-1; maybe TRBD1 (6 bases). CDR3 length: 17 amino acids. CDR1 is MDHEN, CDR2 SYDVKM, per germline. With 3 bases removed from V and 5 bases from J, the gap between germline ends came to 20 bases. The CDR3 region has the DNA TGTGCCAGCAGTTTGACGGGGCCGCCCAAGGGGGACAATGAGCAGTTCTTC. This codes for CASSLTGPPKGDNEQFF.

V and J are TRBV2 and TRBJ1-1; no firm D call. The germline CDR1 and CDR2 sequences are SNHLY and FYNNEI. The CDR3 contains 11 residues. With 6 bases removed from V and 7 bases from J, the gap between germline ends came to 9 bases. CDR3 bases: TGTGCCAGCAGCCCTCGGCTTGAAGCTTTCTTT. This encodes CASSPRLEAFF.

V and J are TRBV5-1 and TRBJ2-3; D is ambiguous. The CDR3 is 12 amino acids. CDR1 is SGHRS and CDR2 is YFSETQ in the germline V gene. The V end lost 0 bases, the J end lost 4 bases, and 3 bases lay between the germline ends. CDR3 sequence: CASSLEADTQYF. Here the CDR3 DNA reads TGCGCCAGCAGCTTGGAGGCAGATACGCAGTATTTT.

The rearrangement joins TRBV27 to TRBJ1-5; no definite D call. V dropped 4 bases and J dropped 0 bases, with 13 bases sitting between them. The CDR3 contains 16 residues. Germline V gene lookup returns CDR1 MNHEY and CDR2 SMNVEV (reference sequence). The CDR3 DNA is TGTGCCAGCAGTTCCATAGTACAGTATAGCAATCAGCCCCAGCATTTT. As protein: CASSSIVQYSNQPQHF.

The chain couples TRBV27 to TRBJ2-7; TRBD1 aligns across 8 bases. V trimming: 5 bases; J trimming: 2 bases; junction bases outside the gene matches: 8. The CDR3 sequence is 15 residues long. In germline, CDR1 is MNHEY, CDR2 SMNVEV (reference sequence). CDR3 protein: CASSRAGQGTYEQYF. CDR3 in DNA: TGTGCCAGCAGTCGGGCCGGACAGGGCACCTACGAGCAGTACTTC.

The chain joins TRBV29-1 to TRBJ1-2; tentative D call: TRBD1 (5 bases). The CDR3 runs to 14 residues. V lost 2 bases, J lost 4 bases, and 14 bases lay in between. The germline gives CDR1 SQVTM, CDR2 ANQGSEA. The CDR3 nucleotides are TGCAGCGTTGAAACGGGGGGGTGGCTCTATGGCTACACCTTC. It specifies CSVETGGWLYGYTF.

Note on this clone: Other nucleotide sequences from this sample produce the same CDR3. The V call is TRBV2, the J call TRBJ2-3; 7 nucleotides agree with TRBD2. The CDR3 extends over 14 amino acids. Germline V gives CDR1 SNHLY, CDR2 FYNNEI. V gave up 4 bases and J gave up 3 bases; unmatched junction bases: 4. CDR3 protein: CASSVLAVTDTQYF. The DNA of the CDR3 is TGTGCCAGCAGTGTTCTAGCGGTGACAGATACGCAGTATTTT.

V and J are TRBV27 and TRBJ2-7, with 10 bases lining up with TRBD1. The CDR3 is 18 residues long. J lost 6 bases, V lost 3 bases, and 17 bases had no gene match. Germline V gene data show CDR1 as MNHEY and CDR2 as SMNVEV (reference sequence). The CDR3 loop is CASSFYHSSPGQGSEQYF. The CDR3 nucleotides are TGTGCCAGCAGTTTTTACCATTCTAGCCCGGGACAGGGGTCCGAGCAGTACTTC.

This chain connects TRBV6-5 to TRBJ1-5; possibly TRBD1 for D (6 bases). Germline loops: CDR1 MNHEY, CDR2 SVGAGI. Deletions cut 7 bases from V and 2 bases from J, with 12 bases between. The CDR3 is made up of 14 amino acids. The CDR3 here is CASTAQGGNQPQHF. The CDR3 coding sequence is TGTGCCAGCACCGCACAGGGTGGCAATCAGCCCCAGCATTTT.